The present TCR beta chain was sequenced within a study of cytomegalovirus exposure and HLA in healthy donors. PCR amplification relied on 60 Vbeta primers (plus 13 Jbeta primers). Measured with immunoSEQ multiplex PCR; TCRdb has only the in-frame clones, and not every one. This sample has around 210,000 clones, with around 80% found just once. This CDR3 comprises 12 residues. V shed 7 bases and J shed 7 bases, with 16 bases lying between them. The V gene's germline CDR1 is SQVTM and CDR2 ANQGSEA. The material sequenced was PBMCs. The chain recombines TRBV29-1 with TRBJ2-5; D is perhaps TRBD2 (6 bases). The clonotype comes from a boy younger than 18 in good health and CMV-seronegative. CDR3 bases: TGCAGCGCCGAAGGGGTGGGGGGGACCCAGTACTTC. Amino acids: CSAEGVGGTQYF. Variable domain in full (rest from reference TRBV29-1 and TRBJ2-5): SAVISQKPSRDICQRGTSLTIQCQVDSQVTMMFWYRQQPGQSLTLIATANQGSEATYESGFVIDKFPISRPNLTFSTLTVSNMSPEDSSIYLCSAEGVGGTQYFGPGTRLLVL.